This T cell receptor beta chain comes out of a study of early T cells in non-severe SARS-CoV-2 infection. This CDR3 spans 16 amino acids. Germline V gene sequence: CDR1 SEHNR, CDR2 FQNEAQ (reference sequence). V was pared by 5 bases and J by 0 bases, with 5 bases of the junction left unmatched. This clonotype was seen a few times. TCRdb processed the 5' RACE reads anew with MiXCR; each CDR3 protein has one entry. The sample shows approximately 26,000 distinct CDR3 sequences, less than 5% of them seen only once. The J gene is TRBJ2-3, the V gene TRBV7-9; 10 bases are a match to TRBD2. The sequenced sample was whole blood. This TCR was sampled from an adult who was a healthcare worker with PCR-confirmed SARS-CoV-2 infection or an uninfected control (not recorded which). CDR3 region: CASSRGLAESTDTQYF. CDR3 bases: TGTGCCAGCAGCCGCGGACTAGCGGAAAGCACAGATACGCAGTATTTT.